This T cell receptor (beta chain) was recorded in a study of shared clonotypes between healthy human individuals. The V gene end was trimmed by 4 bases and the J gene end by 0 bases; junction bases not matched to a gene: 6. CDR3 length: 16 amino acids. Germline V gene data show CDR1 as SEHNR and CDR2 as FQNEAQ (reference sequence). A deep-level run was used for the assay. TCRdb's table, derived via immunoSEQ multiplex PCR, lists solely in-frame clones and lacks some. The table has over a million clones, about 80% seen once; the top ten hold 1.4%. This rearrangement joins TRBV7-9 to TRBJ1-5; 7 nucleotides align to TRBD1. The TCR sequence derives from a man aged 18-30 years in good health. Sequencing was carried out using memory CD4+ T cells sorted from blood. The subset denotes: CD45RA-negative fraction. The CDR3 protein is CASSSGTATSNQPQHF. CDR3 coding DNA: TGTGCCAGCAGCTCAGGGACAGCAACTAGCAATCAGCCCCAGCATTTT.